This T cell receptor beta chain was captured by sequencing in a study of OX40 agonist ivuxolimab in advanced cancers. Turning to the study itself: Dose-escalation patients had hepatocellular carcinoma, melanoma, renal cell or head and neck cancer.

Sequencing used immunoSEQ multiplex PCR; TCRdb keeps in-frame clones, though not all of them. Among roughly 60,000 clones, approximately 81% were seen once, and the ten largest hold about 5.1%. Germline V gene data show CDR1 as SGHRS and CDR2 as YFSETQ. The CDR3 runs 13 residues. The clonotype originates from an adult with an advanced solid tumor such as melanoma, head and neck, liver or kidney cancer. Specimen: CD4+ or CD8+ T cells sorted from blood, collected in a trial of the OX40 agonist ivuxolimab. The chain recombines TRBV5-1 with TRBJ2-5; TRBD1 matches 7 bases. The closer fit of TRBJ2-7 to the DNA end suggests the J call may be wrong. CDR3 sequence (DNA): TGCGCCAGCAGCGAACAGGGGAGTTACGAGCAGTACTTC. It translates to CASSEQGSYEQYF.